These 5 T cell receptor beta chains originate from one sample sequenced in a study of cytotoxic CD8 clonotypes in ibrutinib-treated CLL. TCRdb keeps only in-frame clones here, not all; method: immunoSEQ multiplex PCR. The data hold more than 300,000 clones, with 80% observed a single time. The starting material was PBMCs, obtained before ibrutinib treatment. Receptors originate from a human donor with chronic lymphocytic leukemia.

In DNA form, the CDR3 reads TGCAGCGTTGGTTTGTCGCTTGGGGGTGAGCAGTTCTTC. This gives the protein CSVGLSLGGEQFF. The V and J genes are TRBV29-1 and TRBJ2-1; D tentatively reads TRBD1 or TRBD2 (5 bases each). CDR1 and CDR2 (germline): SQVTM, ANQGSEA. Trimming left V 4 bases short and J 9 bases short, with 16 bases between. This CDR3 spans 13 amino acids.

The V gene is TRBV6-5, the J gene TRBJ1-2, with unresolved D. Trimming shortened V by 0 bases and J by 13 bases, and 9 bases separated the two germline ends. The CDR3 runs 11 residues. The germline V gene encodes CDR1 MNHEY and CDR2 SVGAGI. The CDR3: CASSYSGELTF. DNA for the CDR3: TGTGCCAGCAGTTACTCCGGGGAGCTCACCTTC.

V is TRBV25-1 and J is TRBJ1-2; no clear D gene. Looked up from germline, CDR1 is MGHDK and CDR2 is SYGVNS. This CDR3 has 12 amino acids. Trimming took 8 bases from V and 8 from J, leaving 15 bases between them. CDR3 sequence reads: CASAKALEGYTF. CDR3 sequence (DNA): TGTGCCAGCGCCAAAGCTCTGGAGGGCTACACCTTC.

The chain is built from TRBV7-8 and TRBJ1-1; D is possibly TRBD1 (5 bases). The CDR3 extends over 13 amino acids. The V gene's germline CDR1 is SGHVS and CDR2 FQNEAQ. With 7 bases removed from V and 6 bases from J, the gap between germline ends came to 15 bases. CDR3: CASTWGGRAEAFF. CDR3 bases: TGTGCCAGCACCTGGGGGGGAAGGGCTGAAGCTTTCTTT.

CDR3: CATSRTEARYEQYF. The CDR3 DNA reads TGTGCCACCAGCCGTACCGAGGCTCGATACGAGCAGTACTTC. V gene TRBV15 combines with J gene TRBJ2-7; the D is unclear. Trimming pared 5 bases from V and 4 bases from J, leaving 15 bases between. The CDR3 length is 14 residues. Germline assignment: CDR1 LNHNV and CDR2 YYDKDF (reference sequence).